Below, one TCR beta chain is given with its context. Its target is unknown. The data were obtained in a study of blood T cells in healthy people across ages. V shed 1 base, J shed 1 base, and the junction held 8 bases outside the gene matches. The CDR3 loop spans 19 amino acids. Germline CDR1 and CDR2: SGHAT and FQNNGV. Study-wide points: Measured against age, TCR beta diversity per million T cells decreased in a roughly linear manner.

With a J-beta primer mix and a sample-barcoded 5' primer, a second PCR ran about 7 to 12 cycles. TCRdb passed the 5' RACE reads through MiXCR, listing each CDR3 protein once. The sample records approximately 800,000 distinct CDR3 sequences, 40% to 65% being singletons. Source material: blood. This receptor was identified in a man at least 80 years old in good health. This chain connects TRBV11-2 to TRBJ2-6; 9 nucleotides agree with TRBD1. The CDR3 is CASSLGSGTGNSGANVLTF. Written as DNA, the CDR3 is TGTGCCAGCAGCTTAGGTAGTGGGACAGGGAATTCTGGGGCCAACGTCCTGACTTTC.